These 21 T cell receptor beta chains share one sample of origin, sequenced in a study of T cells in Graves' hyperthyroidism and ophthalmopathy. What was amplified from RNA transcripts were TCR beta CDR3 regions. In the first-round RT-PCR of the TCR CDR3, the HTBI primer set was used. MiXCR was run by TCRdb on the multiplex PCR reads, yielding one entry per CDR3 protein. The sample yields about 740,000 distinct CDR3 sequences, around 15% seen once. The specimen sequenced was blood. Receptors originate from a woman aged 18-29 years with Graves' hyperthyroidism.

This clonotype was seen repeatedly, ten times or more. The V and J genes are TRBV5-1 and TRBJ2-7; maybe TRBD1 (5 bases). The CDR3 sequence is 14 residues long. Trimming took 1 base from V and 5 from J, leaving 13 bases between them. The germline CDR1 and CDR2 sequences are SGHRS and YFSETQ. CDR3 protein: CASSLSWTNHEQYF. CDR3 coding DNA: TGCGCCAGCAGCTTGTCTTGGACAAACCACGAGCAGTACTTC.

This clonotype was detected many times. The chain uses TRBV29-1 and TRBJ2-5; no definite D call. Trimming removed 4 bases from V and 2 bases from J, with 8 bases in between. The CDR3 is made up of 12 amino acids. Germline CDR1 is SQVTM and CDR2 is ANQGSEA. The CDR3 nucleotides are TGCAGCGTTGTGGCGGTACAAGAGACCCAGTACTTC. Translated: CSVVAVQETQYF.

This chain links TRBV7-9 with TRBJ2-1; 8 bases are shared with TRBD2. Trimming cost V 4 bases and J 5 bases; bases outside gene matches: 13. CDR1 is SEHNR and CDR2 is FQNEAQ in the germline V gene (reference sequence). This CDR3 comprises 17 residues. CDR3 loop: CASSSPARGGSHNEQFF. The CDR3 nucleotides read TGTGCCAGCAGCTCCCCCGCCCGGGGGGGTTCCCACAATGAGCAGTTCTTC.

The table lists this clonotype with a count of one. This chain links TRBV6-1 with TRBJ1-5; D might be TRBD1 (5 bases). Germline assignment: CDR1 MNHNS and CDR2 SASEGT. CDR3 length: 14 amino acids. V was cut by 6 bases and J by 3 bases, with 12 bases left in between. The CDR3 region is CASRGGGINQPQHF. The CDR3 DNA reads as TGTGCCAGCAGGGGGGGGGGGATCAATCAGCCCCAGCATTTT.

This clonotype was recorded at least ten times. V and J are TRBV6-2 or TRBV6-3 and TRBJ2-2; D uncertain. Germline assignment: CDR1 MNHEY and CDR2 SVGEGT. The CDR3 totals 16 residues. V lost 5 bases and J lost 0, with 13 bases in between. The CDR3 region has the DNA TGTGCCAGCAGTCCCTCAGCGACAACGAACACCGGGGAGCTGTTTTTT. This gives the protein CASSPSATTNTGELFF.

This clonotype has ten or more counts. The V call is TRBV5-1, the J call TRBJ2-1; 8 bases are shared with TRBD2. The J segment lost 9 bases and the V segment lost 6 bases, leaving 11 bases of the junction unmatched. This CDR3 comprises 14 residues. CDR1 is SGHRS, CDR2 YFSETQ, per germline. The DNA of the CDR3 is TGCGCCAGCACAGCGGCGCGGGAGGCTAGTGAGCAGTTCTTC. It encodes CASTAAREASEQFF.

Remarks on this clonotype: This may stem from a read error, because a much larger clone lies one nucleotide away. The chain joins TRBV6-2 or TRBV6-3 to TRBJ1-1; D possibly corresponds to TRBD1 (5 bases). Per germline, CDR1 MNHEY and CDR2 SVGEGT. The CDR3 is 15 residues long. The CDR3 DNA reads as TGTGCCTGCAGTTGGGGGGTATCGAGGAACACTGAAGCTTTCTTT. Its translation is CACSWGVSRNTEAFF.

The J gene is TRBJ2-3, the V gene TRBV10-3, with D hard to call. CDR3 size: 18 residues. Germline CDR1 and CDR2: ENHRY and SYGVKD. The ends were cut back, 2 bases at V and 0 bases at J, with 18 bases in the middle. The CDR3 nucleotides read TGTGCCATCAGTGAGATTACCTTGGGATTTCCTAGCACAGATACGCAGTATTTT. It yields the protein CAISEITLGFPSTDTQYF.

The V call is TRBV14, the J call TRBJ2-1; 7 nucleotides line up with TRBD2. The CDR3 spans 15 residues. J lost 9 bases, V lost 3 bases, and 11 bases had no gene match. Germline loops: CDR1 SGHDN, CDR2 FVKESK. The CDR3 reads CASSQLGRGVGEQFF. CDR3 DNA: TGTGCCAGCAGCCAGCTGGGGAGGGGCGTAGGTGAGCAGTTCTTC.

This clonotype appeared many times. The chain joins TRBV29-1 to TRBJ2-7; D perhaps matches TRBD1 (6 bases). This CDR3 is 13 amino acids long. In germline, CDR1 is SQVTM, CDR2 ANQGSEA. V lost 6 bases, J lost 1 base, and 13 bases lay in between. The CDR3 DNA follows: TGCAGCGTCGCTCCCACAGGGTCCTACGAGCAGTACTTC. Its protein is CSVAPTGSYEQYF.

This clonotype was detected a few times. The rearrangement links TRBV14 to TRBJ2-1, with D perhaps TRBD1 (6 bases). Deletions cut 5 bases from V and 2 bases from J, with 16 bases between. Per germline, CDR1 SGHDN and CDR2 FVKESK. This CDR3 spans 16 amino acids. CDR3: CASSVEGVVTYNEQFF. The CDR3 region has the DNA TGTGCCAGCAGCGTCGAGGGGGTTGTGACCTACAATGAGCAGTTCTTC.

The J gene is TRBJ2-7, the V gene TRBV6-2 or TRBV6-3; 7 bases fit TRBD1. V lost 6 bases to trimming and J lost 1 base; unmatched junction nucleotides: 6. The CDR3 covers 14 residues. Looked up from germline, CDR1 is MNHEY and CDR2 is SVGEGT. CDR3 sequence reads: CASRSPGQSYEQYF. The CDR3 DNA follows: TGTGCCAGCAGGTCACCGGGACAGTCCTACGAGCAGTACTTC.

This CDR3 reads CACALSGEWGRYEQYF. The CDR3 DNA sequence: TGTGCCTGCGCGTTGAGCGGTGAGTGGGGTCGCTACGAGCAGTACTTC. The chain employs TRBV27 and TRBJ2-7; D may be TRBD2 (5 bases). CDR3 length: 16 residues. Trimming removed 11 bases from V and 3 bases from J, with 26 bases in between. Germline V gives CDR1 MNHEY, CDR2 SMNVEV (reference sequence).

This clonotype was picked up many times. The rearrangement links TRBV6-2 or TRBV6-3 to TRBJ1-1; a possible D gene is TRBD1 (6 bases). Germline CDR1 MNHEY, CDR2 SVGEGT. The CDR3 runs 18 residues. Deletions cut 0 bases from V and 2 bases from J, with 19 bases between. DNA for the CDR3: TGTGCCAGCAGTTACTCGATCGGGACAAACAATTTCAACACTGAAGCTTTCTTT. Encoded protein: CASSYSIGTNNFNTEAFF.

The chain joins TRBV7-9 to TRBJ1-4; possibly TRBD1 for D (5 bases). Germline lookup yields CDR1 SEHNR and CDR2 FQNEAQ (reference sequence). This CDR3 is 13 amino acids long. Trimming cost V 5 bases and J 10 bases, with 14 bases left between them. The CDR3 here is CASSPRGGGKLFF. CDR3 in DNA: TGTGCCAGCAGCCCCCGTGGGGGGGGAAAACTGTTTTTT.

The chain recombines TRBV6-1 with TRBJ1-1, with D uncertain. With 7 bases removed from V and 5 bases from J, the gap between germline ends came to 14 bases. From germline, CDR1 is MNHNS and CDR2 SASEGT. The CDR3 length is 13 residues. The CDR3 DNA reads TGTGCCAGCACCGAGGGAGGTGGGACTGAAGCTTTCTTT. Translating it yields CASTEGGGTEAFF.

The gene calls are TRBV2 and TRBJ1-3; no clear D gene. Trimming removed 1 base from V and 8 bases from J, with 9 bases in between. The germline CDR1 and CDR2 sequences are SNHLY and FYNNEI. This CDR3 has 13 amino acids. CDR3 amino acids: CASSEVLGYTIYF. CDR3 sequence (DNA): TGTGCCAGCAGTGAAGTTCTGGGGTACACCATATATTTT.

This clonotype was counted between two and nine times. V usage is TRBV7-8 and J usage is TRBJ1-2, with a tentative D call TRBD1 (5 bases). The germline gives CDR1 SGHVS, CDR2 FQNEAQ. V was clipped by 3 bases and J by 6 bases, with 17 bases between them. The CDR3 has 15 residues. This CDR3 reads CASSFLPMGLDGYTF. The CDR3 coding sequence is TGTGCCAGCAGCTTTCTCCCGATGGGACTCGATGGCTACACCTTC.

The chain couples TRBV19 to TRBJ1-1; the D is unclear. This CDR3 has 15 amino acids. V lost 3 bases, J lost 0 bases, and 11 bases lay in between. Germline V gene lookup returns CDR1 LNHDA and CDR2 SQIVND (reference sequence). CDR3 in amino acids: CASSIGSGVNTEAFF. The CDR3 DNA sequence: TGTGCCAGTAGTATCGGGTCAGGTGTGAACACTGAAGCTTTCTTT.

The CDR3 here is CASSPYTLGTQETQYF. DNA of the CDR3: TGTGCCAGCAGTCCCTACACCCTCGGGACGCAAGAGACCCAGTACTTC. This chain links TRBV27 with TRBJ2-5; D possibly matches TRBD1 or TRBD2 (5 bases each). Germline V lookup: CDR1 MNHEY, CDR2 SMNVEV (reference sequence). Trimming cost V 5 bases and J 2 bases, with 18 bases left between them. This CDR3 is built from 16 residues.

The rearrangement joins TRBV9 to TRBJ2-3; D uncertain. The CDR3 spans 11 residues. Germline values: CDR1 SGDLS, CDR2 YYNGEE. The ends were cut back, 4 bases at V and 11 bases at J, with 11 bases in the middle. The CDR3 nucleotides are TGTGCCAGCAGCACCCCTGGGCAGCAGTATTTT. This encodes CASSTPGQQYF.